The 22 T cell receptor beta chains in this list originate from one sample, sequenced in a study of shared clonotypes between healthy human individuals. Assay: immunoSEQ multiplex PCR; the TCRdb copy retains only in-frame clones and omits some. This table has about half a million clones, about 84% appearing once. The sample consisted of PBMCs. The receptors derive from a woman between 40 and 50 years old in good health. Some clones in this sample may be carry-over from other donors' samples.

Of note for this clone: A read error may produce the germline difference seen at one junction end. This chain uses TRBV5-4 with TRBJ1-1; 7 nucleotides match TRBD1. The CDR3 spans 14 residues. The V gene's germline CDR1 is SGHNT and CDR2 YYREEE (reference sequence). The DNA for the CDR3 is TGCGCCAGCAGCCAACTCGGGACAGAGCGTGAAGCTTTCTTT. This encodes CASSQLGTEREAFF.

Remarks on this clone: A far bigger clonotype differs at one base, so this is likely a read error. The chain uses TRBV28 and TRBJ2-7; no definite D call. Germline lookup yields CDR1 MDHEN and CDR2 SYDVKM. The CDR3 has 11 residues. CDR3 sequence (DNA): TGTGACAGCAGTTTATTCCGGGAGCAGTACTTC. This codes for CDSSLFREQYF.

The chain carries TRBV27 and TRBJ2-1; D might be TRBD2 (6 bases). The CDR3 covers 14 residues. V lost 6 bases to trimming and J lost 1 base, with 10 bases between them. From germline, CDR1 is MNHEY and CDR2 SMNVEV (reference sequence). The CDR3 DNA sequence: TGTGCCAGCAGGGGAGCGGGTTCCTACAATGAGCAGTTCTTC. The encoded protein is CASRGAGSYNEQFF.

In DNA form, the CDR3 reads TGTGCCAGCAGCTCCCAGGGTGGACTAAAGGGGACTGAAGCTTTCTTT. It yields the protein CASSSQGGLKGTEAFF. The J gene is TRBJ1-1, the V gene TRBV7-9; possibly TRBD1 for D (5 bases). Deletions cut 4 bases from V and 5 bases from J, with 20 bases between. Germline loops: CDR1 SEHNR, CDR2 FQNEAQ (reference sequence). This CDR3 contains 16 residues.

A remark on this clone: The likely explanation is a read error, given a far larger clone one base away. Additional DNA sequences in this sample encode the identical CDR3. CDR3 in amino acids: CASSSGQRVNGYTF. In DNA form, the CDR3 reads TGTGCCAGCAGCTCGGGACAAAGGGTGAATGGCTACACCTTT. The chain couples TRBV7-2 to TRBJ1-2; D is perhaps TRBD1 (6 bases). Germline V CDR1 and CDR2: SGHTA, FQGNSA. The CDR3 runs 14 residues. Filled out from reference TRBV7-2 and TRBJ1-2, the complete variable domain reads GAGVSQSPSNKVTEKGKDVELRCDPISGHTALYWYRQSLGQGLEFLIYFQGNSAPDKSGLPSDRFSAERTGGSVSTLTIQRTQQEDSAVYLCASSSGQRVNGYTFGSGTRLTVV.

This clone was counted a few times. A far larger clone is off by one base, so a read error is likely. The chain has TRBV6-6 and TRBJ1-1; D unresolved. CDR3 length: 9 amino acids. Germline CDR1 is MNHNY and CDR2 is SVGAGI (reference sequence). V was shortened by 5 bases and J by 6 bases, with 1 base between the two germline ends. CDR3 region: CASSPEAFF. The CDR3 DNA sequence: TGTGCCAGCAGTCCTGAAGCTTTCTTT.

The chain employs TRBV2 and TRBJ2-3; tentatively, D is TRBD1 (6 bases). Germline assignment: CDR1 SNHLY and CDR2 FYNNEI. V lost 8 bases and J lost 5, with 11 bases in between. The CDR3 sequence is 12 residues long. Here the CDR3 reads CASQGRLDTQYF. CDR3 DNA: TGTGCCAGCCAGGGGCGTTTAGATACGCAGTATTTT.

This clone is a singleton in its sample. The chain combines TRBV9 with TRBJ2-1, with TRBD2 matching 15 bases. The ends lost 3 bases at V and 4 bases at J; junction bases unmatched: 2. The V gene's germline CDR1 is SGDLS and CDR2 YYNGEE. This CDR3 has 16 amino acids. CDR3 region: CASSGGTSGRYNEQFF. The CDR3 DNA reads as TGTGCCAGCAGCGGCGGGACTAGCGGGAGGTACAATGAGCAGTTCTTC.

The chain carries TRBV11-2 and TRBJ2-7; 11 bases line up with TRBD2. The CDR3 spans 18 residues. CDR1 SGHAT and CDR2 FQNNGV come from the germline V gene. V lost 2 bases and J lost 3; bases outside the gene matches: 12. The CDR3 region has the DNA TGTGCCAGCAGCTTATTTAGCGGGAGGGCCTTGTATCTCTACGAGCAGTACTTC. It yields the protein CASSLFSGRALYLYEQYF.

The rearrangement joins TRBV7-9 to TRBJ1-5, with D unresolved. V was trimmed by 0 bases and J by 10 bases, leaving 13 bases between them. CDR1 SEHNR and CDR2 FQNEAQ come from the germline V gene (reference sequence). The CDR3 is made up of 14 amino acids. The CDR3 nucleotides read TGTGCCAGCAGCTTAGCAGGCCACTCGGGCCCCCAGCATTTT. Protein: CASSLAGHSGPQHF.

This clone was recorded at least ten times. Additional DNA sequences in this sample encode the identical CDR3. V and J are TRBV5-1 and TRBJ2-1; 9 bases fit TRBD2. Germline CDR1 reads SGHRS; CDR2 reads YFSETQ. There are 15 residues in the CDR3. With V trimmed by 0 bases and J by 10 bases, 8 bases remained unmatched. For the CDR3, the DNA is TGCGCCAGCAGCTTGGTAGTAGCGGGAGTCCTGGAGCAGTTCTTC. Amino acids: CASSLVVAGVLEQFF.

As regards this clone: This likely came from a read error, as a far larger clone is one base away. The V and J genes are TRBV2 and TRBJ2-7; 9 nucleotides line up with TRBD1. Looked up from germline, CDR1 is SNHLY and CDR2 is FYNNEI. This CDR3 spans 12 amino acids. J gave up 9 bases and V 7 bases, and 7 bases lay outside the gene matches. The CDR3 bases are TGTGCCAGCAACAGGGGGCGTAGCGGGCAGTACTTC. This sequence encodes CASNRGRSGQYF. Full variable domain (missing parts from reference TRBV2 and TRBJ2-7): EPEVTQTPSHQVTQMGQEVILRCVPISNHLYFYWYRQILGQKVEFLVSFYNNEISEKSEIFDDQFSVERPDGSNFTLKIRSTKLEDSAMYFCASNRGRSGQYFGPGTRLTVT.

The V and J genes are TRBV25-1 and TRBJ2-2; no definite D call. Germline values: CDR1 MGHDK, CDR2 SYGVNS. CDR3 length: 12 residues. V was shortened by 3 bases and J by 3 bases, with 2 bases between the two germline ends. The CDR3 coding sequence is TGTGCCAGCAGTGAGGACACCGGGGAGCTGTTTTTT. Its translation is CASSEDTGELFF.

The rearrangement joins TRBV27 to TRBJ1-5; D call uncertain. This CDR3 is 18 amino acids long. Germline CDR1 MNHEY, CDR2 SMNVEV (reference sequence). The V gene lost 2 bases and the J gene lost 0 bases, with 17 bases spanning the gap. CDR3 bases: TGTGCCAGCAGTTTAGTATCATCCGGGTCAGATAGCAATCAGCCCCAGCATTTT. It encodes CASSLVSSGSDSNQPQHF.

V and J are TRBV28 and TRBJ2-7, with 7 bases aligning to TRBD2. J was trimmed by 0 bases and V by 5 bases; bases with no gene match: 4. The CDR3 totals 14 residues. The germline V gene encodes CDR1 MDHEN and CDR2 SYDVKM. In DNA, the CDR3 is TGTGCCAGCAGTCCCAGGGACTACTCCTACGAGCAGTACTTC. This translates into CASSPRDYSYEQYF.

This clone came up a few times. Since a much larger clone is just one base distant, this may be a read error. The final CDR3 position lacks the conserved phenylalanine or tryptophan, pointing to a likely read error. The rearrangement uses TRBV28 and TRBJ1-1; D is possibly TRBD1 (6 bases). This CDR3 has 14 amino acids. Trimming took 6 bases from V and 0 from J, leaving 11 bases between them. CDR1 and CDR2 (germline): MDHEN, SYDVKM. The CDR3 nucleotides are TGTGCCAGCAGCCGCGGGGGGCTGAACACTGAAGCTTTCCTT. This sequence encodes CASSRGGLNTEAFL.

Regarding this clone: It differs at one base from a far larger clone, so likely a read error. The CDR3 sequence: CATSRGQGCNQPQHF. CDR3 nucleotides: TGTGCCACCAGCAGAGGACAGGGGTGCAATCAGCCCCAGCATTTT. This rearrangement joins TRBV15 to TRBJ1-5, with 8 bases fitting TRBD1. Looked up from germline, CDR1 is LNHNV and CDR2 is YYDKDF (reference sequence). The CDR3 runs 15 residues. The trim removed 1 base at V and 2 bases at J, leaving 1 base unmatched.

As DNA, the CDR3 is TGTGCCTGTAGGAGCGGTCGGTACAATGAGCAGTTCTTC. This encodes CACRSGRYNEQFF. The chain recombines TRBV30 with TRBJ2-1; a weak D match, TRBD2 (5 bases). This CDR3 is 13 amino acids long. Looked up from germline, CDR1 is GTSNPN and CDR2 is SVGIG (reference sequence). V lost 6 bases and J lost 4, with 13 bases in between.

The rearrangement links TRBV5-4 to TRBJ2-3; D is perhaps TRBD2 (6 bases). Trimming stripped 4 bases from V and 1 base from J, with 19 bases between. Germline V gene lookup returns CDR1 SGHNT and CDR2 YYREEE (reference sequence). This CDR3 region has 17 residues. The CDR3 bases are TGTGCCAGCAGCCCGGGTAGGGGAGGCCTTGGCACAGATACGCAGTATTTT. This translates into CASSPGRGGLGTDTQYF.

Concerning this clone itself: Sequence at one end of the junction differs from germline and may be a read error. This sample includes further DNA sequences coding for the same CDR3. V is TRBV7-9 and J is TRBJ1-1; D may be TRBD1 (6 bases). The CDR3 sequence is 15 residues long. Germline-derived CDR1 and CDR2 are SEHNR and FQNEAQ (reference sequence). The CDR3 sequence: CASSQDNRAGTEAFF. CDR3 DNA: TGCGCCAGCAGCCAAGATAACAGGGCAGGCACTGAAGCTTTCTTT. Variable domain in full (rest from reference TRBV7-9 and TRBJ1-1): DTGVSQNPRHKITKRGQNVTFRCDPISEHNRLYWYRQTLGQGPEFLTYFQNEAQLEKSRLLSDRFSAERPKGSFSTLEIQRTEQGDSAMYLCASSQDNRAGTEAFFGQGTRLTVV.

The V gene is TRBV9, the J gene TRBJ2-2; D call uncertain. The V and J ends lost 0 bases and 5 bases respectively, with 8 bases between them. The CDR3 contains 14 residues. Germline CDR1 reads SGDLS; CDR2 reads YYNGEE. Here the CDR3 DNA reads TGTGCCAGCAGCGTAGCCAGGTCTACCGGGGAGCTGTTTTTT. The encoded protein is CASSVARSTGELFF.

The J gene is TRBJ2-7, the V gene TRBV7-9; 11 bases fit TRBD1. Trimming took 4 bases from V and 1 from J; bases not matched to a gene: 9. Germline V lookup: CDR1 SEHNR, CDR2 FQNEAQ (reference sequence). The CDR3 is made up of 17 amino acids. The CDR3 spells CASSSHVGQGASYEQYF. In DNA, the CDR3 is TGTGCCAGCAGCTCACACGTAGGACAGGGGGCATCCTACGAGCAGTACTTC. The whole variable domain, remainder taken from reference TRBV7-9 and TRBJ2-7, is DTGVSQNPRHKITKRGQNVTFRCDPISEHNRLYWYRQTLGQGPEFLTYFQNEAQLEKSRLLSDRFSAERPKGSFSTLEIQRTEQGDSAMYLCASSSHVGQGASYEQYFGPGTRLTVT.